The 28 T cell receptor beta chains given below trace back to one sample, sequenced in a study of blood T cell repertoires in COVID-19. This table comes from immunoSEQ multiplex PCR, and its TCRdb copy is limited to in-frame clones, with some not included. The sample consists of a few hundred thousand clones, roughly nine tenths of them appearing once. The sequenced material came from PBMCs or T cells enriched from blood (not recorded which). Receptor source: a man between 18 and 29 years old who had recovered from COVID-19.

This clone appeared once. This chain links TRBV15 with TRBJ2-3; D call uncertain. There are 12 residues in the CDR3. Germline V CDR1 and CDR2: LNHNV, YYDKDF (reference sequence). V was trimmed by 0 bases and J by 5 bases, leaving 3 bases between them. This CDR3 is CATSRDQDTQYF. CDR3 nucleotides: TGTGCCACCAGCAGAGATCAAGATACGCAGTATTTT.

The chain recombines TRBV4-1 with TRBJ2-1; 7 nucleotides agree with TRBD1. Germline V CDR1 and CDR2: MGHRA, YSYEKL. The CDR3 has 16 amino acids. J was trimmed by 5 bases and V by 3 bases; bases with no gene match: 10. The CDR3 region is CASSQGIGDRNNEQFF. The CDR3 bases are TGCGCCAGCAGCCAGGGGATAGGGGACAGAAACAATGAGCAGTTCTTC.

This chain uses TRBV27 with TRBJ1-4, with D possibly being TRBD1 (5 bases). This CDR3 contains 14 residues. Germline assignment: CDR1 MNHEY and CDR2 SMNVEV (reference sequence). The V and J ends lost 5 bases and 4 bases respectively, with 11 bases between them. CDR3 coding DNA: TGTGCCAGCAGTAAAGACAGTTATAATGAAAAACTGTTTTTT. The encoded protein is CASSKDSYNEKLFF.

V usage is TRBV25-1 and J usage is TRBJ2-2; 9 bases align to TRBD1. The junction had 3 bases not matched to a gene; V was cut back by 8 bases and J by 5 bases. Per the germline V gene, CDR1 is MGHDK and CDR2 is SYGVNS. CDR3 length: 13 residues. The DNA of the CDR3 is TGTGCCAGCCGGACAGGGGAGACCGGGGAGCTGTTTTTT. It yields the protein CASRTGETGELFF.

This clone was observed once. This chain uses TRBV18 with TRBJ1-5; D ambiguous. V lost 3 bases, J lost 4 bases, and 7 bases lay in between. CDR1 and CDR2 (germline): KGHSH, LQKENI. This CDR3 has 13 amino acids. The CDR3 DNA reads TGTGCCAGCTCACCCCTAAGTAATCAGCCCCAGCATTTT. It encodes CASSPLSNQPQHF. Using reference TRBV18 and TRBJ1-5 for the parts outside the CDR3, the full variable domain is NAGVMQNPRHLVRRRGQEARLRCSPMKGHSHVYWYRQLPEEGLKFMVYLQKENIIDESGMPKERFSAEFPKEGPSILRIQQVVRGDSAAYFCASSPLSNQPQHFGDGTRLSIL.

As to this clone: No DNA is shown, since the ends of the CDR3 on it are uncertain; the CDR3 is the one TCRdb lists. This sequence joins TRBV28 and TRBJ1-6; the D call TRBD1 from the table was never checked on the DNA. The CDR3 totals 11 residues, both ends included. CDR1 MDHEN and CDR2 SYDVKM come from the germline V gene. CDR3: CASSFAGGIHF.

The CDR3 region has the DNA TGTGCCAGCAGCCAGAGGACTACCTACGAGCAGTACTTC. Residues: CASSQRTTYEQYF. The chain carries TRBV4-2 and TRBJ2-7, with a weak D call TRBD2 (6 bases). The CDR3 spans 13 residues. V shed 3 bases and J shed 2 bases, with 8 bases lying between them. Per the germline V gene, CDR1 is LGHNA and CDR2 is YNFKEQ.

The rearrangement uses TRBV18 and TRBJ2-7; 10 bases agree with TRBD1. V shed 3 bases, J shed 9 bases, and the junction held 8 bases outside the gene matches. The CDR3 runs to 14 residues. CDR1 is KGHSH, CDR2 LQKENI, per germline. The CDR3 DNA is TGTGCCAGCTCACCCCGGGACAGGGGATCCGGGCAGTACTTC. Protein: CASSPRDRGSGQYF. The variable domain in full, with the rest retrieved from reference TRBV18 and TRBJ2-7, is NAGVMQNPRHLVRRRGQEARLRCSPMKGHSHVYWYRQLPEEGLKFMVYLQKENIIDESGMPKERFSAEFPKEGPSILRIQQVVRGDSAAYFCASSPRDRGSGQYFGPGTRLTVT.

The rearrangement links TRBV7-2 to TRBJ2-1; D is perhaps TRBD2 (6 bases). Trimming left V 5 bases short and J 1 base short, with 12 bases between. Germline V lookup: CDR1 SGHTA, CDR2 FQGNSA. This CDR3 comprises 15 residues. The CDR3 sequence: CASSLTGDSYNEQFF. The CDR3, as DNA: TGTGCCAGCAGCCTAACGGGAGATTCCTACAATGAGCAGTTCTTC.

This clone was recorded once. This chain's CDR3 is CASDNTGTGYTF. CDR3 nucleotide sequence: TGTGCCAGCGATAATACGGGTACTGGCTACACCTTC. This chain uses TRBV7-2 with TRBJ1-2; no reliable D call. Germline V gene data show CDR1 as SGHTA and CDR2 as FQGNSA. The CDR3 loop spans 12 amino acids. The ends were cut back, 8 bases at V and 7 bases at J, with 14 bases in the middle.

V usage is TRBV28 and J usage is TRBJ1-5; TRBD1 matches at 12 bases. The CDR3 is 17 amino acids. V trimming: 3 bases; J trimming: 6 bases; junction bases outside the gene matches: 9. The germline CDR1 and CDR2 sequences are MDHEN and SYDVKM. The CDR3 coding sequence is TGTGCCAGCAGTTTTTCCTTGGGACAGGGGGCGTCTCAGCCCCAGCATTTT. Translated, it gives CASSFSLGQGASQPQHF.

The J gene is TRBJ1-1, the V gene TRBV11-2; D gene ambiguous. The CDR3 covers 12 residues. V lost 6 bases and J lost 1, with 6 bases in between. Germline CDR1 reads SGHAT; CDR2 reads FQNNGV. CDR3 DNA: TGTGCCAGCAGATCCCAGAACACTGAAGCTTTCTTT. As protein: CASRSQNTEAFF. The variable domain in full, with the rest retrieved from reference TRBV11-2 and TRBJ1-1, is EAGVAQSPRYKIIEKRQSVAFWCNPISGHATLYWYQQILGQGPKLLIQFQNNGVVDDSQLPKDRFSAERLKGVDSTLKIQPAKLEDSAVYLCASRSQNTEAFFGQGTRLTVV.

The genes are TRBV7-8 and TRBJ2-1; possibly TRBD2 for D (6 bases). The CDR3 is made up of 13 amino acids. Germline CDR1 is SGHVS and CDR2 is FQNEAQ. V was pared by 6 bases and J by 8 bases, with 14 bases between. The CDR3 region has the DNA TGTGCCAGCAGACGAGTTGGCGGGGATGAGCAGTTCTTC. Translation: CASRRVGGDEQFF.

This chain connects TRBV19 to TRBJ2-1; D gene ambiguous. Germline loops: CDR1 LNHDA, CDR2 SQIVND (reference sequence). Trimming stripped 8 bases from V and 0 bases from J, with 11 bases between. The CDR3 runs 14 residues. The CDR3 DNA is TGTGCCAGTGCTGGCCCCTCCTCCTACAATGAGCAGTTCTTC. This translates into CASAGPSSYNEQFF.

The chain carries TRBV7-9 and TRBJ1-1, with 8 positions matching TRBD1. Trimming at V came to 1 base and at J to 8 bases, leaving 6 bases not matched to a gene. Germline V gives CDR1 SEHNR, CDR2 FQNEAQ (reference sequence). CDR3 length: 14 amino acids. The CDR3 loop is CASSLEDRVREAFF. DNA for the CDR3: TGTGCCAGCAGCTTAGAGGACAGGGTTCGGGAAGCTTTCTTT.

The rearrangement joins TRBV3-1 (or the pseudogene TRBV3-2) to TRBJ2-5, with 7 bases matching TRBD2. Trimming cost V 4 bases and J 3 bases; bases outside gene matches: 2. The CDR3 totals 13 residues. The V gene's germline CDR1 is LGHDT and CDR2 YNNKEL (reference sequence). The CDR3 sequence: CASSRAGEETQYF. The CDR3 nucleotides are TGTGCCAGCAGCCGGGCGGGGGAAGAGACCCAGTACTTC.

The chain uses TRBV6-5 and TRBJ2-7; D is uncertain. This CDR3 is 12 amino acids long. CDR1 is MNHEY, CDR2 SVGAGI, per germline. CDR3 bases: TGTAGCACGCTCTCCACCTCCTACGAGCAGTACTTC. The encoded protein is CSTLSTSYEQYF.

The rearrangement links TRBV7-6 to TRBJ1-1; TRBD1 is a possible D gene (6 bases). This CDR3 has 17 residues. V lost 1 base to trimming and J lost 1 base, with 16 bases between them. In germline, CDR1 is SGHVS, CDR2 FNYEAQ. CDR3 in amino acids: CASSLGFRGAKNTEAFF. CDR3 nucleotide sequence: TGTGCCAGCAGCTTAGGTTTCAGGGGCGCGAAGAACACTGAAGCTTTCTTT.

The CDR3 bases are TGTGCCAGCAGTTCAATAGCGGGAGGGACCGGGGAGCTGTTTTTT. The encoded protein is CASSSIAGGTGELFF. The chain has TRBV6-2 or TRBV6-3 and TRBJ2-2; 11 nucleotides match TRBD2. The CDR3 is 15 residues long. Germline loops: CDR1 MNHEY, CDR2 SVGEGT. V lost 4 bases and J lost 5; bases outside the gene matches: 3.

The chain joins TRBV10-3 to TRBJ2-2; 13 nucleotides line up with TRBD2. The V gene end was trimmed by 4 bases and the J gene end by 2 bases; junction bases not matched to a gene: 1. Per the germline V gene, CDR1 is ENHRY and CDR2 is SYGVKD. This CDR3 has 16 residues. CDR3 amino acids: CAISGTSGRNTGELFF. The CDR3 DNA reads TGTGCCATCAGTGGGACTAGCGGGAGAAACACCGGGGAGCTGTTTTTT.

This chain links TRBV4-2 with TRBJ2-5, with 9 bases lining up with TRBD2. This CDR3 region has 16 residues. CDR1 is LGHNA, CDR2 YNFKEQ, per germline. With 0 bases clipped from V and 5 bases from J, the junction kept 7 bases outside the gene matches. In DNA, the CDR3 is TGTGCCAGCAGCCAAGAACGCGGGAGGGCCGCGGAGACCCAGTACTTC. Protein sequence: CASSQERGRAAETQYF.

This chain joins TRBV28 and TRBJ2-3; no firm D call. The germline V gene has CDR1 MDHEN and CDR2 SYDVKM. Trimming took off 3 bases at V and 4 bases at J, with 11 bases between the two ends. The CDR3 consists of 14 residues. DNA of the CDR3: TGTGCCAGCAGTTTTGCGGTAAAATCAGATACGCAGTATTTT. It encodes CASSFAVKSDTQYF.

The gene calls are TRBV9 and TRBJ1-1; 7 bases are a match to TRBD1. Unmatched junction bases numbered 5, after V lost 0 bases and J lost 0 bases. The CDR3 contains 16 residues. Per the germline V gene, CDR1 is SGDLS and CDR2 is YYNGEE. The DNA of the CDR3 is TGTGCCAGCAGCGTAGGGACAGGCCTTATGAACACTGAAGCTTTCTTT. This codes for CASSVGTGLMNTEAFF.

In nucleotides, the CDR3 is TGCAGTGCTAGTGGATGGGCCGCCCAAGAGACCCAGTACTTC. It encodes CSASGWAAQETQYF. J is TRBJ2-5 and V is TRBV20-1, with D unresolved. The length of the CDR3 is 14 residues. Trimming took 3 bases from V and 1 from J, leaving 12 bases between them. Germline V gene sequence: CDR1 DFQATT, CDR2 SNEGSKA (reference sequence).

This rearrangement joins TRBV27 to TRBJ2-1; 8 bases match TRBD2. V lost 2 bases and J lost 3; bases outside the gene matches: 3. The germline V gene has CDR1 MNHEY and CDR2 SMNVEV (reference sequence). The CDR3 is 15 amino acids. CDR3 protein: CASSLPLAGYNEQFF. The CDR3 DNA reads TGTGCCAGCAGTTTACCGCTAGCGGGCTACAATGAGCAGTTCTTC.

Written as DNA, the CDR3 is TGTGCCACCAGTGATTACGGACAGGGGACAGATACGCAGTATTTT. This gives the protein CATSDYGQGTDTQYF. The chain recombines TRBV24-1 with TRBJ2-3, with 9 bases aligning to TRBD1. CDR1 KGHDR and CDR2 SFDVKD come from the germline V gene. Trimming cost V 2 bases and J 3 bases; bases outside gene matches: 2. The CDR3 covers 15 residues.

J is TRBJ2-2 and V is TRBV5-4; 11 positions agree with TRBD2. Trimming took 4 bases from V and 4 from J; bases not matched to a gene: 6. The CDR3 runs to 16 residues. The germline CDR1 and CDR2 sequences are SGHNT and YYREEE (reference sequence). Here the CDR3 reads CASSPGTSGITGELFF. CDR3 DNA sequence: TGTGCCAGCAGCCCGGGGACTAGCGGCATCACCGGGGAGCTGTTTTTT.

This chain uses TRBV15 with TRBJ2-1, with 10 bases aligning to TRBD2. Germline loops: CDR1 LNHNV, CDR2 YYDKDF (reference sequence). The CDR3 is 15 amino acids. J lost 12 bases, V lost 8 bases, and 16 bases had no gene match. CDR3 sequence (DNA): TGTGCCACCTCCTATTTGGCTAGCGGGGGCCGAGTGCAGTTCTTC. Translating it yields CATSYLASGGRVQFF.